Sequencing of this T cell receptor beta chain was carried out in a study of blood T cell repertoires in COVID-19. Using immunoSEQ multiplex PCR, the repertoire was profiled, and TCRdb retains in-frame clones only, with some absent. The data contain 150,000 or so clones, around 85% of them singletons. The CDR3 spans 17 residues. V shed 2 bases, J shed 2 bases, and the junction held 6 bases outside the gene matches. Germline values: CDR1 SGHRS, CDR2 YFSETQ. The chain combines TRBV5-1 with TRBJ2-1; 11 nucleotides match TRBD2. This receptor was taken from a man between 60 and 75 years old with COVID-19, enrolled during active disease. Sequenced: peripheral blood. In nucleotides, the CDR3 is TGCGCCAGCAGCTTATCAGGACTAGCGGGTCCCTACAATGAGCAGTTCTTC. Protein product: CASSLSGLAGPYNEQFF.